The clone carrying this T cell receptor beta chain was seen once. The data are from a study of glioma-infiltrating T cells after dendritic cell vaccination. About the study: Treatment, given 2003 to 2012, was autologous tumor lysate-pulsed dendritic cell vaccination.

Sequencing was performed with immunoSEQ multiplex PCR; in TCRdb, only in-frame clones are kept and a portion is missing. The profile shows 30,000 to 40,000 clones, 82% of them singletons. All glioblastoma patients lacked an isocitrate dehydrogenase mutation. Between the trimmed V and J ends, which lost 1 base and 5 bases, there was a span of 8 bases. The CDR3 consists of 13 residues. Germline CDR1 is SGHAT and CDR2 is FQNNGV. This specimen was blood, taken before dendritic cell vaccination. This clonotype was obtained from a human donor with glioblastoma. The chain is built from TRBV11-2 and TRBJ1-2; D remains ambiguous. Here the CDR3 DNA reads TGTGCCAGCAGCTTAGGTTCGGGATATGGCTACACCTTC. Translated, it gives CASSLGSGYGYTF.